This T cell receptor beta chain was captured in a study of blood T cell repertoires in COVID-19. Looking at the study overall: Samples representing acute and convalescent COVID-19 were sourced from the United States, Italy and Spain. PBMCs, B-cell-depleted T cells, or T cells were the source of the cDNA or gDNA that made up the material.

The method was immunoSEQ multiplex PCR; TCRdb's version includes in-frame clones alone and lacks a portion of them. This table has about 24,000 clones, approximately 72% appearing once. The CDR3 totals 15 residues. The ends were cut back, 0 bases at V and 3 bases at J, with 9 bases in the middle. Germline-derived CDR1 and CDR2 are SEHNR and FQNEAQ (reference sequence). The gene calls are TRBV7-9 and TRBJ2-1; no definite D call. Sequenced material: peripheral blood. This TCR came from a woman older than 75 with acute or convalescent COVID-19. The CDR3 here is CASSLARSDYNEQFF. The CDR3 coding sequence is TGTGCCAGCAGCTTAGCGCGGTCTGACTACAATGAGCAGTTCTTC.